The 19 T cell receptor beta chains in this list originate from one sample, sequenced in a study of blood T cell repertoires in COVID-19. The assay was immunoSEQ multiplex PCR, and TCRdb's table has in-frame clones only and misses some. The repertoire has roughly 330,000 clones, about 89% of them found once; the top ten carry roughly 5%. Sequencing was performed on PBMCs or T cells enriched from blood (not recorded which). The receptors stem from a woman in her thirties who had recovered from COVID-19.

V and J are TRBV3-1 (or the pseudogene TRBV3-2) and TRBJ1-1, with 8 bases lining up with TRBD1. CDR3 size: 14 residues. Germline CDR1 reads LGHDT; CDR2 reads YNNKEL (reference sequence). With V trimmed by 4 bases and J by 1 base, 2 bases remained unmatched. DNA of the CDR3: TGTGCCAGCAGCCTACAGGGGGGGAACACTGAAGCTTTCTTT. This sequence encodes CASSLQGGNTEAFF.

J is TRBJ2-1 and V is TRBV7-9; 7 bases fit TRBD1. The germline CDR1 and CDR2 sequences are SEHNR and FQNEAQ (reference sequence). With V trimmed by 5 bases and J by 9 bases, 7 bases remained unmatched. The CDR3 runs 13 residues. DNA for the CDR3: TGTGCCAGCAGCCCGACAGGGTCGAGTGAGCAGTTCTTC. It codes for CASSPTGSSEQFF.

The chain joins TRBV19 to TRBJ1-5; possible D gene TRBD1, 5 bases. The CDR3 spans 14 residues. V dropped 6 bases and J dropped 0 bases, with 9 bases sitting between them. CDR1 and CDR2 (germline): LNHDA, SQIVND (reference sequence). The CDR3 region has the DNA TGTGCCAGTAGATTGGGGGGTAGCAATCAGCCCCAGCATTTT. It specifies CASRLGGSNQPQHF.

The V and J genes are TRBV28 and TRBJ1-1, with D maybe TRBD1 (5 bases). V lost 5 bases to trimming and J lost 1 base, with 14 bases between them. The CDR3 sequence is 15 residues long. CDR1 and CDR2 (germline): MDHEN, SYDVKM. CDR3 loop: CASSPPGEGNTEAFF. In nucleotides, the CDR3 is TGTGCCAGCAGTCCCCCGGGGGAGGGGAACACTGAAGCTTTCTTT.

This sequence joins TRBV18 and TRBJ2-2; TRBD2 is a possible D gene (5 bases). The CDR3 has 12 residues. CDR1 is KGHSH, CDR2 LQKENI, per germline. V dropped 4 bases and J dropped 7 bases, with 7 bases sitting between them. CDR3 in DNA: TGTGCCAGCTCACACCGGGGCGGGGAGCTGTTTTTT. Translating gives CASSHRGGELFF.

The rearrangement uses TRBV7-6 and TRBJ1-2; 9 bases fit TRBD1. J lost 8 bases, V lost 5 bases, and 9 bases had no gene match. The CDR3 is 14 residues long. Germline values: CDR1 SGHVS, CDR2 FNYEAQ. CDR3 DNA: TGTGCCAGCAGCCCACAACAGGGGGCGTGGGGCTACACCTTC. Translating gives CASSPQQGAWGYTF.

This clone was seen just once. V is TRBV7-2 and J is TRBJ1-5; D perhaps matches TRBD1 (5 bases). V was cut by 1 base and J by 7 bases, with 14 bases left in between. Per germline, CDR1 SGHTA and CDR2 FQGNSA. CDR3 length: 15 residues. The CDR3 sequence: CASSLGRRGEQPQHF. CDR3 coding DNA: TGTGCCAGCAGCTTAGGTAGGAGGGGAGAACAGCCCCAGCATTTT. The entire variable domain, with the rest obtained from reference TRBV7-2 and TRBJ1-5, is as follows: GAGVSQSPSNKVTEKGKDVELRCDPISGHTALYWYRQSLGQGLEFLIYFQGNSAPDKSGLPSDRFSAERTGGSVSTLTIQRTQQEDSAVYLCASSLGRRGEQPQHFGDGTRLSIL.

V gene TRBV11-2 combines with J gene TRBJ1-2, with 7 positions matching TRBD1. With V trimmed by 5 bases and J by 7 bases, 19 bases remained unmatched. This CDR3 contains 17 residues. The germline V gene has CDR1 SGHAT and CDR2 FQNNGV. CDR3 sequence reads: CASSPIVTGQRRGGYTF. DNA of the CDR3: TGTGCCAGCAGCCCGATTGTGACGGGACAGAGAAGAGGTGGCTACACCTTC.

The chain has TRBV29-1 and TRBJ1-3, with a possible D match to TRBD1 (5 bases). The germline V gene has CDR1 SQVTM and CDR2 ANQGSEA. This CDR3 comprises 13 residues. The V end was cut by 4 bases, the J end by 7 bases, with 14 bases between. The CDR3 coding sequence is TGCAGCGTTGTTATCGGGGGAGGGAACACCATATATTTT. This translates into CSVVIGGGNTIYF.

This CDR3 is CSVTDRNTEAFF. The CDR3 nucleotides are TGCAGCGTGACGGACAGGAACACTGAAGCTTTCTTT. This chain links TRBV29-1 with TRBJ1-1, with D maybe TRBD1 (6 bases). V was trimmed by 6 bases and J by 1 base, leaving 9 bases between them. The CDR3 consists of 12 residues. The germline CDR1 and CDR2 sequences are SQVTM and ANQGSEA.

V is TRBV7-8 and J is TRBJ1-2; no firm D call. Looked up from germline, CDR1 is SGHVS and CDR2 is FQNEAQ. V dropped 5 bases and J dropped 3 bases, with 10 bases sitting between them. This CDR3 comprises 13 residues. The CDR3 loop reads CASSPTRDYGYTF. The CDR3 DNA is TGTGCCAGCAGCCCGACGAGGGACTATGGCTACACCTTC.

The J gene is TRBJ2-7, the V gene TRBV4-1, with D possibly TRBD2 on 6 matching bases. Germline loops: CDR1 MGHRA, CDR2 YSYEKL. Trimming pared 1 base from V and 4 bases from J, leaving 8 bases between. This CDR3 contains 13 residues. CDR3 sequence: CASSQGGRYEQYF. DNA for the CDR3: TGCGCCAGCAGCCAAGGAGGGAGGTACGAGCAGTACTTC.

Here the CDR3 reads CAISDQQGYGYTF. In nucleotides, the CDR3 is TGTGCCATCAGTGACCAACAGGGGTATGGCTACACCTTC. The J gene is TRBJ1-2, the V gene TRBV10-3; 7 nucleotides match TRBD1. Germline loops: CDR1 ENHRY, CDR2 SYGVKD. This CDR3 spans 13 amino acids. The V segment lost 3 bases and the J segment 5 bases; nucleotides outside the gene matches: 3.

The CDR3 DNA follows: TGTGCCAGCAGCTTAGCGGTCAGACAGAACACTGAAGCTTTCTTT. Translating it yields CASSLAVRQNTEAFF. The V call is TRBV7-9, the J call TRBJ1-1; D unresolved. CDR3 size: 15 residues. The germline V gene encodes CDR1 SEHNR and CDR2 FQNEAQ (reference sequence). V was shortened by 0 bases and J by 1 base, with 9 bases between the two germline ends.

The chain carries TRBV6-5 and TRBJ1-1; D remains ambiguous. The CDR3 runs 14 residues. Trimming shortened V by 0 bases and J by 1 base, and 6 bases separated the two germline ends. Germline CDR1 and CDR2: MNHEY and SVGAGI. As DNA, the CDR3 is TGTGCCAGCAGTTACTCGGGCGCGAACACTGAAGCTTTCTTT. Its protein is CASSYSGANTEAFF.

The genes are TRBV5-4 and TRBJ2-5; 11 positions agree with TRBD2. Per germline, CDR1 SGHNT and CDR2 YYREEE (reference sequence). The CDR3 runs to 14 residues. V shed 4 bases, J shed 4 bases, and the junction held 3 bases outside the gene matches. This CDR3 is CASSRTSGGETQYF. Written as DNA, the CDR3 is TGTGCCAGCAGCCGTACTAGCGGGGGAGAGACCCAGTACTTC.

The chain recombines TRBV4-2 with TRBJ1-5; TRBD1 is a possible D gene (5 bases). The V gene lost 4 bases and the J gene lost 4 bases, with 17 bases spanning the gap. Germline assignment: CDR1 LGHNA and CDR2 YNFKEQ. The CDR3 has 16 amino acids. As DNA, the CDR3 is TGTGCCAGCAGCCCGCGGTGGGGGGACCAGAATCAGCCCCAGCATTTT. Its translation: CASSPRWGDQNQPQHF.

This clone was seen many times. The same CDR3 also results from other DNA sequences found in this sample. The V and J genes are TRBV20-1 and TRBJ2-7; the match to TRBD2 covers 7 bases. The CDR3 is made up of 15 amino acids. Germline V gene lookup returns CDR1 DFQATT and CDR2 SNEGSKA (reference sequence). V gave up 3 bases and J gave up 2 bases; unmatched junction bases: 10. The CDR3 DNA follows: TGCAGTGCTAGTGTTGGTGGGGCGGGGGCCTACGAGCAGTACTTC. Translated: CSASVGGAGAYEQYF.

The rearrangement joins TRBV5-1 to TRBJ2-7; D is possibly TRBD2 (6 bases). The CDR3 is 16 residues long. CDR1 and CDR2 from the germline V gene are SGHRS and YFSETQ. Trimming removed 0 bases at V and 3 bases at J, with 16 bases between. For the CDR3, the DNA is TGCGCCAGCAGCTTGGCCGGGGGTGTACCCTTCTACGAGCAGTACTTC. Amino acids: CASSLAGGVPFYEQYF. The entire variable domain, with the rest obtained from reference TRBV5-1 and TRBJ2-7, is as follows: KAGVTQTPRYLIKTRGQQVTLSCSPISGHRSVSWYQQTPGQGLQFLFEYFSETQRNKGNFPGRFSGRQFSNSRSEMNVSTLELGDSALYLCASSLAGGVPFYEQYFGPGTRLTVT.